These 3 T cell receptor beta chains originate from one sample sequenced in a study of human T cells and chemical hapten exposure. TCRdb redid the calling of the RACE reads with MiXCR, one entry per CDR3 protein. Of 45,000 to 70,000 distinct CDR3 sequences listed, 9.3% are singletons. Time point of the sample: patch test 1, 2 weeks after DPC sensitization. Sample treatment: therapeutic diphenylcyclopropenone sensitization with weekly scalp DPC. Material: whole blood, obtained in connection with sensitization to the hapten diphenylcyclopropenone (DPC). Source of these receptors: a woman in her thirties or forties with alopecia areata. Some clones in this sample may be carry-over from other donors' samples.

This clonotype was detected many times. The chain combines TRBV7-9 with TRBJ2-3; 7 positions match TRBD1. The CDR3 is 15 residues long. V trimming: 7 bases; J trimming: 1 base; junction bases outside the gene matches: 8. The germline V gene has CDR1 SEHNR and CDR2 FQNEAQ (reference sequence). CDR3 loop: CASNFPQGGTDTQYF. The CDR3 DNA sequence: TGTGCCAGCAATTTCCCGCAGGGGGGCACAGATACGCAGTATTTT.

V gene TRBV3-1 combines with J gene TRBJ2-7; D gene uncertain. The CDR3 has 14 amino acids. CDR1 is LGHDT, CDR2 YNNKEL, per germline (reference sequence). The V and J ends lost 4 bases and 3 bases respectively, with 13 bases between them. CDR3 DNA sequence: TGTGCCAGCAGCCCATCACATTCTGACTACGAGCAGTACTTC. The encoded protein is CASSPSHSDYEQYF.

J is TRBJ2-5 and V is TRBV9; tentative D call: TRBD1 (6 bases). There are 15 residues in the CDR3. Germline CDR1 and CDR2: SGDLS and YYNGEE. Trimming cost V 4 bases and J 4 bases, with 17 bases left between them. Written as DNA, the CDR3 is TGTGCCAGCAGCTCCCACGGGGAAGGGGGAGAGACCCAGTACTTC. This encodes CASSSHGEGGETQYF. Complete variable domain (other parts from reference TRBV9 and TRBJ2-5): DSGVTQTPKHLITATGQRVTLRCSPRSGDLSVYWYQQSLDQGLQFLIQYYNGEERAKGNILERFSAQQFPDLHSELNLSSLELGDSALYFCASSSHGEGGETQYFGPGTRLLVL.